This entry lists 27 T cell receptor beta chains sequenced from one sample in a study of glioma-infiltrating T cells. Amplification of TCR alpha and beta CDR3 regions from RNA used iRepertoire nested multiplex PCR. TCRdb re-derived calls from the multiplex PCR reads in MiXCR, one entry per CDR3 protein. The data hold around 93,000 distinct CDR3 sequences, with roughly 39% observed a single time. Sequencing used glioma tissue, nonneoplastic brain tissue, or PBMCs (not recorded which). These TCRs come from a human donor with low-grade glioma or glioblastoma, undergoing nonglioma brain surgery, or in good health (not recorded which).

This clonotype showed up many times. CDR3 in DNA: TGCAGCGTTGAACTTCATAATGATTACAATGAGCAGTTCTTC. As protein: CSVELHNDYNEQFF. This chain uses TRBV29-1 with TRBJ2-1; D gene unclear. CDR3 length: 14 residues. The germline V and J ends were trimmed by 2 bases and 4 bases, with 12 bases remaining between them. CDR1 SQVTM and CDR2 ANQGSEA come from the germline V gene.

About this clonotype: This may be a read error, as it is one base from a much larger clone. This chain uses TRBV5-1 with TRBJ2-7; 7 nucleotides match TRBD1. Germline V gene lookup returns CDR1 SGHRS and CDR2 YFSETQ. CDR3 length: 14 amino acids. CDR3 nucleotides: TGCGCCACCAGCTTCCAGGGACAGAGCTACGAGCAGTACTTC. This gives the protein CATSFQGQSYEQYF.

The V gene is TRBV6-2 or TRBV6-3, the J gene TRBJ2-1, with 7 bases fitting TRBD1. The DNA end is a closer match to TRBJ2-7, so the J assignment may be wrong. The CDR3 is made up of 17 amino acids. Germline CDR1 MNHEY, CDR2 SVGEGT. The CDR3 nucleotides are TGTGCCAGCAGTTATCTTCCGGGACAGAGCATCTCCTACGAGCAGTACTTC. As protein: CASSYLPGQSISYEQYF.

This clonotype was counted at least ten times. DNA of the CDR3: TGTGCCGCCGCGGACAGGGGCTACGAGCAGTACTTC. This codes for CAAADRGYEQYF. The chain couples TRBV10-3 to TRBJ2-7, with 9 nucleotides matching TRBD1. Germline lookup yields CDR1 ENHRY and CDR2 SYGVKD. V lost 11 bases to trimming and J lost 3 bases; unmatched junction nucleotides: 5. This CDR3 spans 12 amino acids.

In this sample, this clonotype turned up many times. The V gene is TRBV5-6, the J gene TRBJ2-1; the match to TRBD2 covers 10 bases. V lost 1 base, J lost 7 bases, and 5 bases stayed unmatched. The CDR3 has 15 amino acids. Germline-derived CDR1 and CDR2 are SGHDT and YYEEEE. The CDR3 DNA sequence: TGTGCCAGCAGCTTGTCATCTAGCGGGAGTAATGAGCAGTTCTTC. Translation gives CASSLSSSGSNEQFF.

The chain uses TRBV7-9 and TRBJ1-1, with D maybe TRBD1 (5 bases). CDR3 length equals 13 residues. The germline V gene has CDR1 SEHNR and CDR2 FQNEAQ (reference sequence). The V end lost 1 base, the J end lost 9 bases, and 12 bases lay between the germline ends. The CDR3 protein is CASSLDRRTKAFF. DNA of the CDR3: TGTGCCAGCAGCTTAGACAGGAGAACTAAAGCTTTCTTT.

The genes are TRBV4-2 and TRBJ2-3; TRBD2 aligns across 7 bases. V lost 0 bases, J lost 1 base, and 1 base stayed unmatched. Germline V gene sequence: CDR1 LGHNA, CDR2 YNFKEQ. The CDR3 sequence is 15 residues long. The CDR3 is CASSQDGRGTDTQYF. In DNA form, the CDR3 reads TGTGCCAGCAGCCAAGATGGGAGGGGCACAGATACGCAGTATTTT.

This clonotype has ten or more counts. Being one base from a much bigger clone, this may be a read error. The chain employs TRBV7-2 and TRBJ1-6; weak D call: TRBD1 (5 bases). This CDR3 has 15 amino acids. The germline gives CDR1 SGHTA, CDR2 FQGNSA. CDR3 nucleotides: TGTGCCAGCAGCTTATCCAGGGCCCAAAGTTCACCCCTCCGCTTT. Its protein is CASSLSRAQSSPLRF.

Many counts were recorded for this clonotype. The rearrangement links TRBV5-4 to TRBJ2-3, with 10 bases that match TRBD2. Germline loops: CDR1 SGHNT, CDR2 YYREEE (reference sequence). Unmatched junction bases numbered 6, after V lost 5 bases and J lost 0 bases. This CDR3 spans 16 amino acids. CDR3 sequence: CASRYGLAESTDTQYF. CDR3 nucleotide sequence: TGTGCCAGCAGGTACGGACTAGCGGAAAGCACAGATACGCAGTATTTT.

Turning to this clonotype: This could be a read error, since a much larger clone is one nucleotide away. This chain uses TRBV14 with TRBJ2-5; no definite D call. The V gene's germline CDR1 is SGHDN and CDR2 FVKESK. The CDR3 extends over 13 amino acids. The CDR3 here is CASSQLIQETKYF. In DNA form, the CDR3 reads TGTGCCAGCAGCCAGCTTATCCAAGAGACCAAGTACTTC.

At least ten counts were recorded for this clonotype. The chain couples TRBV7-8 to TRBJ2-1, with 7 bases fitting TRBD2. Germline V gene data show CDR1 as SGHVS and CDR2 as FQNEAQ. V shed 1 base and J 8 bases; nucleotides not matched to a gene: 2. The CDR3 runs to 13 residues. The CDR3 DNA reads as TGTGCCAGCAGCTTAGGTCGGGGGGATGAGCAGTTCTTC. Encoded protein: CASSLGRGDEQFF.

This clonotype was detected ten times or more. The V and J genes are TRBV27 and TRBJ2-5; 16 nucleotides agree with TRBD2. The CDR3 contains 16 residues. The ends lost 3 bases at V and 7 bases at J; junction bases unmatched: 5. Germline V gives CDR1 MNHEY, CDR2 SMNVEV (reference sequence). In DNA form, the CDR3 reads TGTGCCAGCAGTTTTCGGGGGACTAGCGGGAGGGCGACCCAGTACTTC. It encodes CASSFRGTSGRATQYF.

V is TRBV6-2 or TRBV6-3 and J is TRBJ2-1; 14 bases match TRBD2. This CDR3 is 16 amino acids long. Germline CDR1 reads MNHEY; CDR2 reads SVGEGT. V was clipped by 7 bases and J by 7 bases; unmatched bases: 9. The CDR3 reads CASTPTSGGAWNEQFF. The DNA for the CDR3 is TGTGCCAGCACCCCGACTAGCGGGGGGGCCTGGAATGAGCAGTTCTTC.

The rearrangement uses TRBV6-2 or TRBV6-3 and TRBJ2-7; 9 positions match TRBD1. Germline values: CDR1 MNHEY, CDR2 SVGEGT. V was pared by 6 bases and J by 6 bases, with 9 bases of the junction left unmatched. The CDR3 contains 14 residues. The CDR3, as DNA: TGTGCCAGCAGGTCACCGGGACAGGGAGGCGAGCAGTACTTC. Translating it yields CASRSPGQGGEQYF.

The chain carries TRBV6-1 and TRBJ2-7; 15 nucleotides match TRBD2. V lost 6 bases, J lost 2 bases, and 5 bases stayed unmatched. This CDR3 comprises 16 residues. The germline CDR1 and CDR2 sequences are MNHNS and SASEGT. CDR3 DNA: TGTGCCAGCAGGCCCGGGACTAGCGGGGGGACCTACGAGCAGTACTTC. It is translated as CASRPGTSGGTYEQYF.

This clonotype appeared many times. This chain joins TRBV4-3 and TRBJ2-1; 8 bases line up with TRBD2. V trimming: 1 base; J trimming: 14 bases; junction bases outside the gene matches: 7. This CDR3 is built from 13 residues. Germline V gives CDR1 LGHNA, CDR2 YSLEER. CDR3 amino acids: CASSQGPGGEEFF. CDR3 DNA sequence: TGCGCCAGCAGCCAAGGCCCCGGGGGGGAGGAGTTCTTC.

This clonotype appeared many times. This rearrangement joins TRBV28 to TRBJ2-7; no definite D call. Trimming left V 2 bases short and J 3 bases short, with 8 bases between. The germline V gene encodes CDR1 MDHEN and CDR2 SYDVKM. CDR3 size: 13 residues. The CDR3 loop reads CASSLGQFYEQYF. The DNA for the CDR3 is TGTGCCAGCAGTTTAGGGCAGTTCTACGAGCAGTACTTC.

Many counts were recorded for this clonotype. V usage is TRBV28 and J usage is TRBJ2-1; 8 positions match TRBD2. Germline-derived CDR1 and CDR2 are MDHEN and SYDVKM. This CDR3 has 15 residues. The J segment lost 6 bases and the V segment lost 3 bases, leaving 7 bases of the junction unmatched. Here the CDR3 reads CASSFWRGEGNEQFF. CDR3 bases: TGTGCCAGCAGTTTCTGGCGGGGGGAGGGCAATGAGCAGTTCTTC.

This clonotype was seen many times. The CDR3 DNA reads TGTGCCAGCAGCTTGGCCGGACAGGGGAACAATGAGCAGTTCTTC. Translating gives CASSLAGQGNNEQFF. This rearrangement joins TRBV5-5 to TRBJ2-1; TRBD1 aligns across 9 bases. CDR3 length: 15 amino acids. Germline-derived CDR1 and CDR2 are SGHKS and YYEKEE (reference sequence). J was trimmed by 5 bases and V by 0 bases; bases with no gene match: 3.

In its sample, this clonotype was seen many times. This chain uses TRBV27 with TRBJ2-3; 10 positions match TRBD2. Germline V gene lookup returns CDR1 MNHEY and CDR2 SMNVEV (reference sequence). CDR3 length: 14 residues. With 8 bases clipped from V and 2 bases from J, the junction kept 4 bases outside the gene matches. For the CDR3, the DNA is TGTGCCAGCCGCCTAGCGGGGGACACAGATACGCAGTATTTT. It specifies CASRLAGDTDTQYF.

Ten or more counts support this clonotype. J is TRBJ2-7 and V is TRBV28; 8 nucleotides agree with TRBD2. The CDR3 spans 14 residues. With 6 bases clipped from V and 0 bases from J, the junction kept 4 bases outside the gene matches. Germline lookup yields CDR1 MDHEN and CDR2 SYDVKM. CDR3: CASRTGTSSYEQYF. Written as DNA, the CDR3 is TGTGCCAGCAGGACTGGGACTAGCTCCTACGAGCAGTACTTC.

This clonotype was seen ten or more times. V and J are TRBV25-1 and TRBJ2-1, with D maybe TRBD1 (5 bases). The CDR3 runs to 15 residues. In germline, CDR1 is MGHDK, CDR2 SYGVNS. V dropped 3 bases and J dropped 4 bases, with 13 bases sitting between them. The CDR3: CASSEVQGSYNEQFF. Here the CDR3 DNA reads TGTGCCAGCAGTGAGGTGCAGGGTTCGTACAATGAGCAGTTCTTC.

This clonotype was picked up many times. The chain is built from TRBV18 and TRBJ2-7; tentative D call: TRBD2 (6 bases). Looked up from germline, CDR1 is KGHSH and CDR2 is LQKENI. V was trimmed by 3 bases and J by 3 bases, leaving 12 bases between them. The CDR3 runs 14 residues. CDR3 loop: CASSPTSFFYEQYF. For the CDR3, the DNA is TGTGCCAGCTCACCGACTAGTTTTTTCTACGAGCAGTACTTC. Full variable domain (remainder filled in from reference TRBV18 and TRBJ2-7): NAGVMQNPRHLVRRRGQEARLRCSPMKGHSHVYWYRQLPEEGLKFMVYLQKENIIDESGMPKERFSAEFPKEGPSILRIQQVVRGDSAAYFCASSPTSFFYEQYFGPGTRLTVT.

A remark on this clonotype: Being one base from a much bigger clone, this may be a read error. Given the absence of the conserved phenylalanine or tryptophan at the CDR3 end, a read error is likely. The V call is TRBV5-4, the J call TRBJ2-7; maybe TRBD2 (5 bases). The length of the CDR3 is 12 residues. Germline V gene sequence: CDR1 SGHNT, CDR2 YYREEE (reference sequence). V was clipped by 4 bases and J by 1 base, with 6 bases between them. The CDR3 sequence is CASSRGSYEQYY. The CDR3, as DNA: TGTGCCAGCAGCCGGGGTTCCTACGAGCAGTACTAC.

J is TRBJ2-7 and V is TRBV28, with 8 bases identical to TRBD1. The J call is in doubt because the DNA end fits TRBJ1-1 better. This CDR3 is 13 amino acids long. Germline V gene sequence: CDR1 MDHEN, CDR2 SYDVKM. CDR3 in DNA: TGTGCCAGCAGTGTCGGGACAGGCTCCGAAGCTTTCTTT. The encoded protein is CASSVGTGSEAFF.

A remark on this clonotype: It may be a read error: a sequence one base away is much more abundant. In DNA, the CDR3 is TGCGCCAGCAGCTTGGAAGGGGCCGACTACGAGCAGTACTTC. Protein: CASSLEGADYEQYF. The chain links TRBV5-1 to TRBJ2-7; the D gene is possibly TRBD1 (5 bases). Trimming removed 0 bases at V and 3 bases at J, with 10 bases between. The CDR3 length is 14 residues. CDR1 is SGHRS, CDR2 YFSETQ, per germline.

The chain joins TRBV6-4 to TRBJ1-1, with unresolved D. The germline V gene encodes CDR1 MRHNA and CDR2 SNTAGT. The V gene lost 3 bases and the J gene lost 10 bases, with 0 bases spanning the gap. This CDR3 spans 8 amino acids. The CDR3 here is CASSEAFF. CDR3 bases: TGTGCCAGCAGTGAAGCTTTCTTT.